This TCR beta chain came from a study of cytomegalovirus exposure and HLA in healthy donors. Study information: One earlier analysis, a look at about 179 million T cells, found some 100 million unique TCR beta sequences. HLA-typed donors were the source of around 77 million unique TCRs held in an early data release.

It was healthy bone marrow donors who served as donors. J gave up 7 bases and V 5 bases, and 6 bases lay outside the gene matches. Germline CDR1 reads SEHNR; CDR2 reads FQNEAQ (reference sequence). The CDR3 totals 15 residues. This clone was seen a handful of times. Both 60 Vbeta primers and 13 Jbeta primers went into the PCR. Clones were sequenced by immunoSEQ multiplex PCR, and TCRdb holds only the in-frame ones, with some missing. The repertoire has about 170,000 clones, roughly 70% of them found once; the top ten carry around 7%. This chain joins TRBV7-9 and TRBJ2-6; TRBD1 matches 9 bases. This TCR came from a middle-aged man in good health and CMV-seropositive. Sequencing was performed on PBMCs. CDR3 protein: CASSLDRGDANVLTF. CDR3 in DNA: TGTGCCAGCAGCCTCGACAGGGGGGACGCCAACGTCCTGACTTTC. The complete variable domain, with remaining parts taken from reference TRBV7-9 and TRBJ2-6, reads DTGVSQNPRHKITKRGQNVTFRCDPISEHNRLYWYRQTLGQGPEFLTYFQNEAQLEKSRLLSDRFSAERPKGSFSTLEIQRTEQGDSAMYLCASSLDRGDANVLTFGAGSRLTVL.